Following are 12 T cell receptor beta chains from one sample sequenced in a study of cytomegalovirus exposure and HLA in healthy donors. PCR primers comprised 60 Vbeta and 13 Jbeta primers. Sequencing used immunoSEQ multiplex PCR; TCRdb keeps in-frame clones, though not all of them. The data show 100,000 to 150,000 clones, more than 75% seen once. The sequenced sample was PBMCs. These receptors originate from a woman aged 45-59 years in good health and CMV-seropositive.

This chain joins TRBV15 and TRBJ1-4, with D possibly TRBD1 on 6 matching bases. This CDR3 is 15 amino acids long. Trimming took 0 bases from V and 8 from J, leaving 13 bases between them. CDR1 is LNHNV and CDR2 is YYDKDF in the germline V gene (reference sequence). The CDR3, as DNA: TGTGCCACCAGCAGAGATCAGGGGCCTCTAGAAAAACTGTTTTTT. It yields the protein CATSRDQGPLEKLFF.

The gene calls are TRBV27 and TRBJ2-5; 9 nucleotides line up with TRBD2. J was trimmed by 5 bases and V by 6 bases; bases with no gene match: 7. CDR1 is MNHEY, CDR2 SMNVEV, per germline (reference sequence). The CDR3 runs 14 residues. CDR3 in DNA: TGTGCCAGCAGGAGTAGCGGGAGTGTGGAGACCCAGTACTTC. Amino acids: CASRSSGSVETQYF.

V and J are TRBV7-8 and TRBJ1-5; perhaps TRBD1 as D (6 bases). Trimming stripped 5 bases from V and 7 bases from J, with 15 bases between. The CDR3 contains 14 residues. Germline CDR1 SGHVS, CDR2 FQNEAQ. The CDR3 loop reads CASSKTGKEQPQHF. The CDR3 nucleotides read TGTGCCAGCAGCAAAACAGGGAAAGAACAGCCCCAGCATTTT.

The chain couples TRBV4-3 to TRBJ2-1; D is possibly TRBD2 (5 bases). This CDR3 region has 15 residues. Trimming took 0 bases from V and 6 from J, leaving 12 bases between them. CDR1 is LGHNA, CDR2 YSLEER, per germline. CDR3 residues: CASSQDSGIVNEQFF. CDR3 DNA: TGCGCCAGCAGCCAAGATTCGGGGATCGTCAATGAGCAGTTCTTC.

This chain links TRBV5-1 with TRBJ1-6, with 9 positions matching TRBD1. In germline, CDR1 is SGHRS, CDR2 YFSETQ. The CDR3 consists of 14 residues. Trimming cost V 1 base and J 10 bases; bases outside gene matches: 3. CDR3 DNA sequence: TGCGCCAGCAGCTTGTCGACAGGGGGGTCACCCCTCCACTTT. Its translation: CASSLSTGGSPLHF.

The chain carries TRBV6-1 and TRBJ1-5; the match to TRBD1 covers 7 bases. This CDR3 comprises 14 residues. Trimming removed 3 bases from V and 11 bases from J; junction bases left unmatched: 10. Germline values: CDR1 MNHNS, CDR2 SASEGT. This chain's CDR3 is CASSDQGGPSAQHF. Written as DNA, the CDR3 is TGTGCCAGCAGTGATCAGGGGGGACCATCGGCCCAGCATTTT.

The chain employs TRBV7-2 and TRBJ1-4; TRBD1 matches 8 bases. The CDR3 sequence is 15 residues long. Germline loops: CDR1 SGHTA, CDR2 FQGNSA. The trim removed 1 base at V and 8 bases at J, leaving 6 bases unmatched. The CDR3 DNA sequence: TGTGCCAGCAGCTTAGATCCAGGGGGCCGCGAAAAACTGTTTTTT. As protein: CASSLDPGGREKLFF.

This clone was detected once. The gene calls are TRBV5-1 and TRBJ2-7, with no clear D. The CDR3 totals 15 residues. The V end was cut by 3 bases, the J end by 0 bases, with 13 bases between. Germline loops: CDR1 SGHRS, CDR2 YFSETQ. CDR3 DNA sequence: TGCGCCAGCAGCTGGATAGTGGGCCGCTCCTACGAGCAGTACTTC. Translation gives CASSWIVGRSYEQYF.

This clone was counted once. The CDR3 sequence is CASSQKDRHQPQHF. CDR3 DNA sequence: TGTGCCAGCAGCCAAAAAGACAGGCATCAGCCCCAGCATTTT. J is TRBJ1-5 and V is TRBV14; TRBD1 might be the D (6 bases). Germline CDR1 SGHDN, CDR2 FVKESK. The V gene lost 2 bases and the J gene lost 5 bases, with 10 bases spanning the gap. This CDR3 is 14 amino acids long.

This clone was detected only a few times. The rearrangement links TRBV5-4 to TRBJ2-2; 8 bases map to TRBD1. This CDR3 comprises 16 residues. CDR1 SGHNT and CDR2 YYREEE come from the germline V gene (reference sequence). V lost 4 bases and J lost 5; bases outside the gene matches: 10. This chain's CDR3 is CASSRTGLTQTGELFF. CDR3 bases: TGTGCCAGCAGCCGGACAGGGCTGACCCAAACCGGGGAGCTGTTTTTT.

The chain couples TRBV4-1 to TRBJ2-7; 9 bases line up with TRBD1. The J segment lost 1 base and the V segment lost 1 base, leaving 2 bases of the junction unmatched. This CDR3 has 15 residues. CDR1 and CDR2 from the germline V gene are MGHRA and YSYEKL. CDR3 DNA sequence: TGCGCCAGCAGCCAAGTGGGACAGGGTTCCTACGAGCAGTACTTC. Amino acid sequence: CASSQVGQGSYEQYF.

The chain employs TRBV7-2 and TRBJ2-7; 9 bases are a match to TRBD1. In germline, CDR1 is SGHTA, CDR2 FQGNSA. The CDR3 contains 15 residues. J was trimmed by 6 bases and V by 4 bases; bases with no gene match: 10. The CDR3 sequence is CASSSTPDRGIEQYF. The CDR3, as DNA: TGTGCCAGCAGCTCCACTCCGGACAGGGGAATCGAGCAGTACTTC. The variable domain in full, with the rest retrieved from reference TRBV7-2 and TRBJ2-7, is GAGVSQSPSNKVTEKGKDVELRCDPISGHTALYWYRQSLGQGLEFLIYFQGNSAPDKSGLPSDRFSAERTGGSVSTLTIQRTQQEDSAVYLCASSSTPDRGIEQYFGPGTRLTVT.